The 27 T cell receptor beta chains below were found in one sample sequenced in a study of human T cells and chemical hapten exposure. TCRdb called the RACE reads again in MiXCR, with one record for every CDR3 protein. The sample lists tens of thousands of distinct CDR3 sequences, approximately 6.7% occurring once. This sample's time point: pre-sensitization, week 0. Treatment in this sample: therapeutic diphenylcyclopropenone sensitization with weekly scalp DPC. Sequencing was performed on whole blood, taken in connection with sensitization to the hapten diphenylcyclopropenone (DPC). The receptors here all came from a woman aged 30 to 39 with alopecia areata. Some clones in this sample may be carry-over from other donors' samples.

This clonotype was counted ten times or more. The chain couples TRBV6-1 to TRBJ2-3; D unresolved. Trimming removed 7 bases from V and 7 bases from J, with 9 bases in between. Germline V gives CDR1 MNHNS, CDR2 SASEGT. The length of the CDR3 is 11 residues. The CDR3 DNA follows: TGTGCCAGCACGGCTTCATATACGCAGTATTTT. Translated: CASTASYTQYF.

The chain combines TRBV12-3 or TRBV12-4 with TRBJ1-3; 8 nucleotides align to TRBD1. Trimming at V came to 5 bases and at J to 0 bases, leaving 3 bases not matched to a gene. This CDR3 comprises 15 residues. The CDR3 region is CASSPTGGSGNTIYF. The CDR3 DNA is TGTGCCAGCAGTCCCACAGGGGGCTCTGGAAACACCATATATTTT.

This clonotype was seen at least ten times. The chain recombines TRBV29-1 with TRBJ2-1; TRBD2 aligns across 11 bases. Germline CDR1 and CDR2: SQVTM and ANQGSEA. V shed 8 bases and J 6 bases; nucleotides not matched to a gene: 6. The CDR3 loop spans 13 amino acids. Here the CDR3 reads CSQRLAGSNEQFF. The CDR3 DNA reads as TGCAGCCAAAGACTAGCGGGGTCCAATGAGCAGTTCTTC.

This clonotype was seen at least ten times. The chain uses TRBV27 and TRBJ1-1; no clear D. V was clipped by 3 bases and J by 1 base, with 9 bases between them. The CDR3 contains 14 residues. CDR1 is MNHEY and CDR2 is SMNVEV in the germline V gene (reference sequence). CDR3 sequence (DNA): TGTGCCAGCAGTTTGAACAGCCAGAACACTGAAGCTTTCTTT. Amino acid sequence: CASSLNSQNTEAFF.

In its sample, this clonotype was seen many times. The J gene is TRBJ1-2, the V gene TRBV6-5; a weak D match, TRBD1 (6 bases). V gave up 2 bases and J gave up 4 bases, with 17 bases separating them. Germline-derived CDR1 and CDR2 are MNHEY and SVGAGI. This CDR3 is built from 16 residues. CDR3 in amino acids: CASSYGDTSIGYGYTF. The DNA of the CDR3 is TGTGCCAGCAGTTACGGGGACACGAGCATTGGCTATGGCTACACCTTC.

The chain uses TRBV12-3 or TRBV12-4 and TRBJ1-2; maybe TRBD1 (5 bases). Trimming left V 5 bases short and J 2 bases short, with 9 bases between. The CDR3 has 13 amino acids. This CDR3 reads CASSGTENYGYTF. As DNA, the CDR3 is TGTGCCAGCAGTGGGACGGAGAACTATGGCTACACCTTC.

At least ten counts were recorded for this clonotype. This chain joins TRBV5-1 and TRBJ2-3; no clear D gene. Deletions cut 0 bases from V and 5 bases from J, with 10 bases between. The CDR3 sequence is 14 residues long. Per the germline V gene, CDR1 is SGHRS and CDR2 is YFSETQ. CDR3 amino acids: CASSLGSPQDTQYF. CDR3 nucleotides: TGCGCCAGCAGCTTGGGATCACCACAAGATACGCAGTATTTT.

The chain's CDR3 is CASSPRQGVWNTIYF. DNA for the CDR3: TGTGCCAGCAGTCCCCGCCAGGGGGTATGGAACACCATATATTTT. The chain combines TRBV12-3 or TRBV12-4 with TRBJ1-3; TRBD1 agrees at 7 bases. The CDR3 totals 15 residues. V trimming: 5 bases; J trimming: 7 bases; junction bases outside the gene matches: 11.

This clonotype occurred many times. The chain employs TRBV12-3 or TRBV12-4 and TRBJ1-2, with D possibly matching TRBD1 (5 bases). The CDR3 has 12 amino acids. Trimming shortened V by 4 bases and J by 11 bases, and 14 bases separated the two germline ends. The DNA for the CDR3 is TGTGCCAGCAGTTATTTGGTTGGGGCTTACACCTTC. Its protein is CASSYLVGAYTF.

This clonotype was counted only a few times. The genes are TRBV2 and TRBJ1-1; no firm D call. Per the germline V gene, CDR1 is SNHLY and CDR2 is FYNNEI. V shed 6 bases and J shed 5 bases, with 13 bases lying between them. The CDR3 length is 13 residues. The CDR3 reads CASRLGRETEAFF. CDR3 bases: TGTGCCAGCAGGCTCGGACGTGAAACTGAAGCTTTCTTT.

This clonotype was picked up many times. V gene TRBV20-1 combines with J gene TRBJ1-4, with TRBD1 matching 7 bases. CDR1 and CDR2 (germline): DFQATT, SNEGSKA (reference sequence). V dropped 5 bases and J dropped 8; count of bases not matched to a gene: 8. This CDR3 region has 13 residues. The CDR3 nucleotides are TGCAGTGCTTTGGACAGGCGAAAAGAAAAACTGTTTTTT. This gives the protein CSALDRRKEKLFF.

This clonotype occurred many times. CDR3 bases: TGTGCCAGCAGTGTAACAAAAGCAGCTAACTATGGCTACACCTTC. Amino acid sequence: CASSVTKAANYGYTF. The V and J genes are TRBV2 and TRBJ1-2; no firm D call. Germline CDR1 and CDR2: SNHLY and FYNNEI. CDR3 length: 15 residues. Deletions cut 4 bases from V and 0 bases from J, with 12 bases between.

J is TRBJ1-5 and V is TRBV19; 10 positions match TRBD1. The CDR3 sequence is 15 residues long. J gave up 1 base and V 6 bases, and 3 bases lay outside the gene matches. In germline, CDR1 is LNHDA, CDR2 SQIVND (reference sequence). CDR3 protein: CASSRDRGSNQPQHF. The CDR3 DNA reads as TGTGCCAGTAGCCGGGACAGGGGAAGCAATCAGCCCCAGCATTTT.

This clonotype has ten or more counts. The chain joins TRBV6-1 to TRBJ1-5; no definite D call. V shed 8 bases and J shed 2 bases, with 10 bases lying between them. The CDR3 consists of 13 residues. In germline, CDR1 is MNHNS, CDR2 SASEGT. CDR3 in DNA: TGTGCCAGCGTCCCAGGCGGCAATCAGCCCCAGCATTTT. It codes for CASVPGGNQPQHF.

On this clonotype itself: A much bigger clone sits one base away, suggesting this may be a read error. The chain uses TRBV20-1 and TRBJ1-1, with a tentative D call TRBD1 (6 bases). This CDR3 contains 17 residues. CDR1 is DFQATT, CDR2 SNEGSKA, per germline (reference sequence). V lost 5 bases to trimming and J lost 1 base, with 23 bases between them. The CDR3 here is CSADLIGQGKPNTEAFF. The CDR3 DNA sequence: TGCAGTGCTGACCTAATTGGGCAGGGGAAACCGAACACTGAAGCTTTCTTT.

This clonotype was observed at least ten times. One junction end disagrees with the germline gene, perhaps due to a read error. J is TRBJ2-3 and V is TRBV10-3, with D hard to call. Germline-derived CDR1 and CDR2 are ENHRY and SYGVKD. The length of the CDR3 is 12 residues. The CDR3 loop is CAIRESSDTQYF. CDR3 coding DNA: TGTGCCATCAGGGAGTCCTCAGATACGCAGTATTTT.

The chain employs TRBV29-1 and TRBJ2-7; D ambiguous. Germline assignment: CDR1 SQVTM and CDR2 ANQGSEA. The V end lost 4 bases, the J end lost 0 bases, and 10 bases lay between the germline ends. CDR3 length: 13 residues. CDR3 in amino acids: CSVVLPYSYEQYF. CDR3 coding DNA: TGCAGCGTTGTATTACCTTACTCCTACGAGCAGTACTTC.

V and J are TRBV5-4 and TRBJ1-4, with D possibly matching TRBD1 (6 bases). CDR1 and CDR2 from the germline V gene are SGHNT and YYREEE (reference sequence). Trimming cost V 6 bases and J 7 bases, with 13 bases left between them. The CDR3 covers 13 residues. CDR3 protein: CASNTQGVEKLFF. In DNA form, the CDR3 reads TGTGCCAGCAACACACAGGGAGTTGAAAAACTGTTTTTT. The entire variable domain, with the rest obtained from reference TRBV5-4 and TRBJ1-4, is as follows: ETGVTQSPTHLIKTRGQQVTLRCSSQSGHNTVSWYQQALGQGPQFIFQYYREEENGRGNFPPRFSGLQFPNYSSELNVNALELDDSALYLCASNTQGVEKLFFGSGTQLSVL.

Only a few counts were recorded for this clonotype. This sequence joins TRBV20-1 and TRBJ1-1, with a weak D call TRBD1 (5 bases). The V and J ends lost 3 bases and 0 bases respectively, with 11 bases between them. The germline V gene encodes CDR1 DFQATT and CDR2 SNEGSKA (reference sequence). The CDR3 spans 14 residues. The CDR3 DNA reads as TGCAGTGCTAGTTCGGGACTGCTGAACACTGAAGCTTTCTTT. This codes for CSASSGLLNTEAFF.

The chain couples TRBV29-1 to TRBJ1-1, with D maybe TRBD1 (6 bases). Per the germline V gene, CDR1 is SQVTM and CDR2 is ANQGSEA. Deletions cut 3 bases from V and 0 bases from J, with 8 bases between. The CDR3 extends over 13 amino acids. The CDR3 nucleotides are TGCAGCGTTGAGGGGACAATGAACACTGAAGCTTTCTTT. This gives the protein CSVEGTMNTEAFF.

As concerns this clonotype: This may be a read error: a much more frequent sequence differs by one nucleotide. V usage is TRBV2 and J usage is TRBJ1-5; no reliable D call. Germline V gene lookup returns CDR1 SNHLY and CDR2 FYNNEI. The CDR3 loop spans 14 amino acids. CDR3 in amino acids: CASNEDGSNQPQNF. In nucleotides, the CDR3 is TGTGCCAGTAATGAGGACGGTAGCAATCAGCCCCAGAATTTT.

This clonotype was recorded many times. V gene TRBV6-5 combines with J gene TRBJ1-6; 8 bases map to TRBD1. Germline V gene data show CDR1 as MNHEY and CDR2 as SVGAGI. This CDR3 has 15 amino acids. V was pared by 6 bases and J by 2 bases, with 3 bases of the junction left unmatched. In DNA, the CDR3 is TGTGCCAGCAGCCGACAGGGGACCTATAATTCACCCCTCCACTTT. Protein sequence: CASSRQGTYNSPLHF.

This clonotype was counted at least ten times. The chain couples TRBV5-1 to TRBJ1-1; no clear D gene. CDR1 SGHRS and CDR2 YFSETQ come from the germline V gene. Trimming pared 0 bases from V and 1 base from J, leaving 7 bases between. This CDR3 is built from 14 residues. The CDR3 sequence is CASSLARQNTEAFF. The CDR3 bases are TGCGCCAGCAGCTTGGCCCGACAGAACACTGAAGCTTTCTTT.

The chain joins TRBV6-1 to TRBJ1-2; a possible D gene is TRBD1 (6 bases). Germline V gene data show CDR1 as MNHNS and CDR2 as SASEGT. This CDR3 is built from 14 residues. V was shortened by 10 bases and J by 4 bases, with 19 bases between the two germline ends. CDR3 sequence: CAIPMGGLPYGYTF. The CDR3, as DNA: TGTGCCATCCCCATGGGGGGCCTCCCCTATGGCTACACCTTC.

This clonotype was detected ten times or more. The rearrangement links TRBV6-4 to TRBJ2-1; 7 bases are a match to TRBD2. The CDR3 sequence is 15 residues long. Losses at the gene ends were 0 bases for V and 6 bases for J; bases not matched to a gene: 5. CDR1 is MRHNA, CDR2 SNTAGT, per germline. CDR3 sequence reads: CASSDSGGEINEQFF. The CDR3, as DNA: TGTGCCAGCAGTGACTCGGGGGGGGAGATCAATGAGCAGTTCTTC.

The V gene is TRBV24-1, the J gene TRBJ2-3, with TRBD2 matching over 11 bases. V was clipped by 12 bases and J by 0 bases; unmatched bases: 13. Germline loops: CDR1 KGHDR, CDR2 SFDVKD. This CDR3 contains 17 residues. This CDR3 is CAGDPGLAVSSTDTQYF. In nucleotides, the CDR3 is TGTGCCGGGGACCCGGGACTAGCGGTTTCTAGCACAGATACGCAGTATTTT.

This clonotype appeared many times. This chain uses TRBV9 with TRBJ1-1; weak D call: TRBD1 (6 bases). CDR3 length equals 17 residues. Germline lookup yields CDR1 SGDLS and CDR2 YYNGEE. V gave up 3 bases and J gave up 7 bases, with 25 bases separating them. CDR3 sequence reads: CASSDPLPVGGHGEAFF. CDR3 nucleotide sequence: TGTGCCAGCAGCGACCCACTCCCCGTCGGGGGCCACGGTGAAGCTTTCTTT.